This is a list of T cell receptor beta chains from one sample in a study of chemoradiotherapy in HPV16-positive cancers. Clones were sequenced by immunoSEQ multiplex PCR, and TCRdb holds only the in-frame ones, with some missing. The table lists under 10,000 clones, roughly 87% of them singletons, with 13% to 15% in the top ten. This specimen consisted of blood, obtained from a patient who underwent chemoradiotherapy. All receptors come from a human donor with HPV-associated anogenital cancer. Each CDR3 is given with its conserved first and last residue. A D gene is named only where the DNA matches it firmly. Clone sizes are given selectively: once, few, many, or a class where the clone is expanded.

V gene	J gene	D gene	clone size	CDR3 DNA	CDR3 protein
TRBV7-9	TRBJ1-1	TRBD1	-	TGTGCCAGCAGCTTCCGCCGACAGGGGGGAGATACTGAAGCTTTCTTT	CASSFRRQGGDTEAFF
TRBV5-1	TRBJ1-4	-	-	TGCGCCAGCAGCTTGGTCGGAACATCAGATGAAAAACTGTTTTTT	CASSLVGTSDEKLFF
TRBV11-2	TRBJ2-2	-	-	TGTGCCAGCAGCCAAGGATGGAGGGGCACCGGGGAGCTGTTTTTT	CASSQGWRGTGELFF
TRBV5-6	TRBJ2-2	TRBD1	-	TGTGCCAGCAGCTTTACCGGGACAGGGGGCACCGGGGAGCTGTTTTTT	CASSFTGTGGTGELFF
TRBV7-2	TRBJ1-4	TRBD1	-	TGTGCCAGCAGCCCAGGGGGCGGTAATGAAAAACTGTTTTTT	CASSPGGGNEKLFF
TRBV29-1	TRBJ2-3	-	-	TGCAGCGTTGGCTGGCAGGGCACAGATACGCAGTATTTT	CSVGWQGTDTQYF
TRBV5-6	TRBJ2-5	TRBD1	-	TGTGCCAGCAGCACGGGACAGGGCGGAGAGACCCAGTACTTC	CASSTGQGGETQYF
TRBV18	TRBJ2-5	TRBD2	-	TGTGCCAGCTCACCGAACGGGGGGGAACAAGAGACCCAGTACTTC	CASSPNGGEQETQYF
TRBV7-9	TRBJ1-1	-	-	TGTGCCAGCAGCTCGGGACGGGGGAATGAAGCTTTCTTT	CASSSGRGNEAFF
TRBV7-6	TRBJ1-2	-	-	TGTGCCAGCAGCACCCGGGCCGGCGATTCCCGCTATGGCTACACCTTC	CASSTRAGDSRYGYTF
TRBV11-2	TRBJ2-7	-	-	TGTGCCAGCAGCTGGTCCTACGAGCAGTACTTC	CASSWSYEQYF
TRBV7-9	TRBJ2-1	TRBD2	-	TGTGCCAGCAGCTTATGGACCGGGGGGGCCGAGTTCGGTGAGCAGTTCTTC	CASSLWTGGAEFGEQFF
TRBV29-1	TRBJ2-3	-	-	TGCAGCGTCCGGCTAGCTAACACAGATACGCAGTATTTT	CSVRLANTDTQYF
TRBV15	TRBJ2-3	-	-	TGTGCCACCAGCAGGACAGACCACACAGATACGCAGTATTTT	CATSRTDHTDTQYF
TRBV12-5	TRBJ2-1	-	large	TGTGCTAGTGGTGCGAGGGGACCCAGATACAATGAGCAGTTCTTC	CASGARGPRYNEQFF
TRBV28	TRBJ1-2	-	-	TGTGCCAGCAGTTTGTTAGTCTCCGGGGGTGGCTACACCTTC	CASSLLVSGGGYTF
TRBV27	TRBJ1-6	-	few	TGTGCCAGCAGTTGGAAAGTAAATTCACCCCTCCACTTT	CASSWKVNSPLHF
TRBV18	TRBJ1-3	-	-	TGTGCCAGCTCACCCCAGGGGACCTCTGGAAACACCATATATTTT	CASSPQGTSGNTIYF
TRBV7-6	TRBJ1-6	-	few	TGTGCCAGCAGCCTAGGGACGGGACATTCACCCCTCCACTTT	CASSLGTGHSPLHF